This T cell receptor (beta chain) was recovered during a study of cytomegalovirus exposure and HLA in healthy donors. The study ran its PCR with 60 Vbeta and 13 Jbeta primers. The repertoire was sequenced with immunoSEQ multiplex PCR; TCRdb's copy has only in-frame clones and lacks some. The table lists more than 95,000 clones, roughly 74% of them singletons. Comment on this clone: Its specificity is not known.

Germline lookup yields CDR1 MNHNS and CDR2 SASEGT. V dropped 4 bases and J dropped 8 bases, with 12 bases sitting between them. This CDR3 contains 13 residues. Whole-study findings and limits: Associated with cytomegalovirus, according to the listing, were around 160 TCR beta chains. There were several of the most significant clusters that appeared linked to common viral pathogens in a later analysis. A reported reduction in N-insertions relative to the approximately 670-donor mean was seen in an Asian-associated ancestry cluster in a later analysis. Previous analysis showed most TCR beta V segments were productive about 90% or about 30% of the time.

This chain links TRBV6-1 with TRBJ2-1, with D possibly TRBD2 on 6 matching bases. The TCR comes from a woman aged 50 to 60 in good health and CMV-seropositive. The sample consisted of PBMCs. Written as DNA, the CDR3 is TGTGCCAGCAGTGGATCAGGAGGGGATGAGCAGTTCTTC. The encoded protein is CASSGSGGDEQFF.